These T cell receptor beta chains were read from a single sample in a study of pediatric ulcerative colitis. Sequenced by immunoSEQ multiplex PCR; TCRdb stores in-frame clones only, minus some. The sample has about 40,000 clones, 75% seen once. The sample consisted of gut tissue. These receptors were taken from a boy between 10 and 17 years old with severe ulcerative colitis. CDR3s include the opening cysteine and the closing phenylalanine or tryptophan. A D gene is named only where the DNA matches it firmly. Part of the rows lack a size; the others show once, few, many or a class for expanded clones.

d_call	clone_size	v_call	j_call	cdr3_aa	cdr3_nt
NA	NA	TRBV6-1	TRBJ2-5	CASSEGRGSQYF	TGTGCCAGCAGTGAAGGCCGGGGATCCCAGTACTTC
NA	NA	TRBV30	TRBJ1-3	CAWSDRVGSTIYF	TGTGCCTGGAGTGACAGGGTTGGAAGCACCATATATTTT
NA	once	TRBV9	TRBJ1-3	CASSFIMGDTIYF	TGTGCCAGCAGCTTCATCATGGGGGACACCATATATTTT
NA	NA	TRBV7-2	TRBJ2-1	CASTLSGGPIPLEQFF	TGTGCCAGCACTTTGAGTGGGGGACCAATCCCCCTGGAGCAGTTCTTC
NA	NA	TRBV6-1	TRBJ1-5	CASSDFVNQPQHF	TGTGCCAGCAGTGATTTTGTAAATCAGCCCCAGCATTTT
TRBD1	once	TRBV27	TRBJ1-2	CASSFSGGDGYTF	TGTGCCAGCAGTTTTTCAGGGGGGGATGGCTACACCTTC
NA	NA	TRBV20-1	TRBJ2-5	CSAATEETQYF	TGCAGTGCTGCGACGGAAGAGACCCAGTACTTC
NA	NA	TRBV2	TRBJ1-5	CASSEYPGHQPQHF	TGTGCCAGCAGCGAGTATCCGGGACACCAGCCCCAGCATTTT
NA	NA	TRBV5-1	TRBJ2-2	CASSFGPPDTGELFF	TGCGCCAGCAGCTTTGGGCCACCGGACACCGGGGAGCTGTTTTTT
TRBD2	NA	TRBV7-8	TRBJ2-1	CASSLRVGTSSYNEQFF	TGTGCCAGCAGCTTAAGGGTAGGGACTAGCTCCTACAATGAGCAGTTCTTC
TRBD1	NA	TRBV5-1	TRBJ1-1	CASSLDPSQGGRAFF	TGCGCCAGCAGCTTGGATCCGTCACAGGGGGGACGAGCTTTCTTT
NA	NA	TRBV19	TRBJ1-5	CASSIEKHLGSNQPQHF	TGTGCCAGTAGTATAGAGAAACACCTGGGTAGCAATCAGCCCCAGCATTTT
NA	NA	TRBV5-1	TRBJ1-2	CASSIGGAYGYTF	TGCGCCAGCAGCATCGGCGGAGCCTATGGCTACACCTTC
NA	NA	TRBV5-6	TRBJ2-5	CASSSTPGTQYF	TGTGCCAGCAGCTCCACCCCGGGGACCCAGTACTTC
NA	few	TRBV7-3	TRBJ1-1	CASSLTVGHPEAFF	TGTGCCAGCAGCTTAACCGTTGGACACCCTGAAGCTTTCTTT
TRBD2	few	TRBV11-2	TRBJ2-1	CASSLSLLAPYNEQFF	TGTGCCAGCAGCTTAAGTTTACTAGCGCCGTACAATGAGCAGTTCTTC
NA	NA	TRBV4-1	TRBJ1-3	CASSPPGTFYSGNTIYF	TGCGCCAGCAGCCCACCCGGGACATTCTACTCCGGAAACACCATATATTTT
NA	NA	TRBV14	TRBJ1-1	CASSPTGTHNTEAFF	TGTGCCAGCAGCCCAACAGGGACGCATAACACTGAAGCTTTCTTT
NA	NA	TRBV5-1	TRBJ2-7	CASSPPVVGGTYEQYF	TGCGCCAGCAGCCCTCCGGTCGTGGGGGGCACCTACGAGCAGTACTTC
NA	NA	TRBV9	TRBJ1-2	CASSPEVGGGYTF	TGTGCCAGCAGCCCCGAGGTGGGCGGGGGCTACACCTTC
NA	NA	TRBV9	TRBJ1-1	CASSSGWLNTEAFF	TGTGCCAGCTCCTCGGGGTGGCTGAACACTGAAGCTTTCTTT
NA	few	TRBV7-6	TRBJ1-1	CASSLGRSENTEAFF	TGTGCCAGCAGCCTGGGACGGTCAGAAAACACTGAAGCTTTCTTT
TRBD1	NA	TRBV9	TRBJ1-4	CASSATGEGYEKLFF	TGTGCCAGCAGCGCAACAGGGGAGGGGTATGAAAAACTGTTTTTT